Presented here are 20 T cell receptor beta chains from one specimen sequenced in a study of response to subunit inactivated influenza vaccine (dated by TCRdb to the late 2010s). The library relied on RT-PCR. The sequencer was an Illumina HiSeq 2500. TCRdb reworked the public reads: Q25 trimming with fastp, MiXCR clone assembly, productive beta chains retained. One record per CDR3 amino acid sequence lists the most common genes and DNA. For this sample there are 650,000 to 800,000 distinct CDR3 sequences; roughly 20% appear just once. About a tenth of the sample lies in the top ten. The source material was PBMCs from blood, sampled 4 to 6 days after vaccination. These receptors all stem from a man aged 50 or older who received an inactivated influenza vaccine. Donor details come from another sample of the same person, matched by shared clones.

The chain has TRBV20-1 and TRBJ2-3; no reliable D call. The V end was cut by 5 bases, the J end by 7 bases, with 16 bases between. The germline V gene encodes CDR1 DFQATT and CDR2 SNEGSKA (reference sequence). This CDR3 has 13 residues. The CDR3 coding sequence is TGCAGTGCTCTAGAAGGGTTCCAGCATACGCAGTATTTT. As protein: CSALEGFQHTQYF.

This chain links TRBV6-1 with TRBJ2-2, with 9 positions matching TRBD2. Germline trimming cut 7 bases from V and 7 bases from J; bases unmatched to any gene: 13. CDR1 and CDR2 from the germline V gene are MNHNS and SASEGT. This CDR3 region has 16 residues. The CDR3 is CASTSGGGGPGGELFF. In DNA, the CDR3 is TGTGCCAGCACCTCAGGCGGGGGGGGACCTGGCGGGGAGCTGTTTTTT.

The chain uses TRBV5-1 and TRBJ1-5, with D perhaps matching TRBD1 (5 bases). Germline V lookup: CDR1 SGHRS, CDR2 YFSETQ. The germline V and J ends were trimmed by 0 bases and 8 bases, with 15 bases remaining between them. This CDR3 has 15 residues. CDR3 amino acids: CASSLDGAGREPQHF. The CDR3 nucleotides are TGCGCCAGCAGCTTGGACGGGGCAGGCCGCGAGCCCCAGCATTTT.

The sample holds many counts of this clonotype. The chain couples TRBV6-2 or TRBV6-3 to TRBJ2-3; D is undetermined. V lost 6 bases and J lost 11, with 18 bases in between. Germline CDR1 MNHEY, CDR2 SVGEGT. The CDR3 runs 13 residues. Here the CDR3 reads CASSWRLARGQYF. Here the CDR3 DNA reads TGTGCCAGCAGCTGGAGACTGGCGAGAGGGCAGTATTTT.

This clonotype was picked up many times. The V gene is TRBV10-3, the J gene TRBJ2-2, with 12 bases matching TRBD2. The V segment lost 10 bases and the J segment 4 bases; nucleotides outside the gene matches: 13. This CDR3 contains 17 residues. The germline CDR1 and CDR2 sequences are ENHRY and SYGVKD. CDR3 bases: TGTGCCACCTTCACGTCGCTAGCGGGAGGGAGCACCGGGGAGCTGTTTTTT. Translation: CATFTSLAGGSTGELFF.

The chain carries TRBV4-3 and TRBJ2-2, with D perhaps matching TRBD2 (7 bases). This CDR3 region has 16 residues. Germline lookup yields CDR1 LGHNA and CDR2 YSLEER. Trimming cost V 1 base and J 7 bases, with 16 bases left between them. CDR3 DNA sequence: TGCGCCAGCAGCCAAGGAGGGGGGGCTTTGGACGGGGAGCTGTTTTTT. It yields the protein CASSQGGGALDGELFF.

This clonotype was seen at least ten times. This rearrangement joins TRBV9 to TRBJ2-3, with D perhaps given as TRBD1 or TRBD2 (5 bases each). Germline lookup yields CDR1 SGDLS and CDR2 YYNGEE. CDR3 length: 14 amino acids. V lost 3 bases, J lost 4 bases, and 12 bases lay in between. The DNA for the CDR3 is TGTGCCAGCAGCGGTCGGGACGGCCCAGATACGCAGTATTTT. Its protein is CASSGRDGPDTQYF.

This clonotype was seen only a few times. The chain combines TRBV7-8 with TRBJ1-4, with D possibly being TRBD1 (5 bases). V dropped 1 base and J dropped 0 bases, with 9 bases sitting between them. The CDR3 is made up of 16 amino acids. Germline V gene lookup returns CDR1 SGHVS and CDR2 FQNEAQ. CDR3 nucleotides: TGTGCCAGCAGCTTAGGAGGAGGGGCAACTAATGAAAAACTGTTTTTT. It yields the protein CASSLGGGATNEKLFF.

The chain links TRBV4-3 to TRBJ1-1; no clear D. Germline V gene lookup returns CDR1 LGHNA and CDR2 YSLEER. This CDR3 has 13 residues. Trimming shortened V by 4 bases and J by 0 bases, and 6 bases separated the two germline ends. This CDR3 reads CASSPEVNTEAFF. The CDR3 nucleotides are TGCGCCAGCAGCCCGGAGGTGAACACTGAAGCTTTCTTT.

This clonotype was counted between two and nine times. The V gene is TRBV20-1, the J gene TRBJ2-1; 13 nucleotides line up with TRBD2. This CDR3 is 14 amino acids long. The V segment lost 4 bases and the J segment 9 bases; nucleotides outside the gene matches: 6. The germline gives CDR1 DFQATT, CDR2 SNEGSKA (reference sequence). This CDR3 is CSAKPGLAGTEQFF. CDR3 DNA: TGCAGTGCTAAACCGGGACTAGCGGGAACTGAGCAGTTCTTC.

This clonotype has a handful of counts. J is TRBJ2-7 and V is TRBV28, with TRBD2 matching over 8 bases. Germline V gene lookup returns CDR1 MDHEN and CDR2 SYDVKM. This CDR3 contains 15 residues. After removal of 7 bases from V and 1 base from J, the junction contained 9 bases not matched to a gene. CDR3 in amino acids: CASISGSLRSYEQYF. The CDR3 coding sequence is TGTGCCAGCATCAGCGGGAGTCTTAGGTCCTACGAGCAGTACTTC.

V and J are TRBV7-2 and TRBJ1-5; TRBD1 aligns across 10 bases. J lost 7 bases, V lost 5 bases, and 11 bases had no gene match. This CDR3 comprises 16 residues. Germline CDR1 reads SGHTA; CDR2 reads FQGNSA. CDR3 loop: CASSPPGTGASQPQHF. As DNA, the CDR3 is TGTGCCAGCAGCCCACCCGGGACAGGGGCATCCCAGCCCCAGCATTTT. Combining the CDR3 with reference TRBV7-2 and TRBJ1-5 gives the whole variable domain GAGVSQSPSNKVTEKGKDVELRCDPISGHTALYWYRQSLGQGLEFLIYFQGNSAPDKSGLPSDRFSAERTGGSVSTLTIQRTQQEDSAVYLCASSPPGTGASQPQHFGDGTRLSIL.

The chain employs TRBV15 and TRBJ2-7, with 7 bases aligning to TRBD2. The CDR3 has 14 residues. The germline V gene encodes CDR1 LNHNV and CDR2 YYDKDF (reference sequence). The V and J ends lost 1 base and 0 bases, in that order; junction bases with no gene match: 0. CDR3 nucleotides: TGTGCCACCAGCAGAGGGGGGGGCTCCTACGAGCAGTACTTC. The encoded protein is CATSRGGGSYEQYF.

This clonotype was counted between two and nine times. CDR3 nucleotides: TGCAGTATGGGACAGGGTGTCGGGAAGCCCCAGCATTTT. This encodes CSMGQGVGKPQHF. V is TRBV20-1 and J is TRBJ1-5, with 9 bases that match TRBD1. V was pared by 8 bases and J by 8 bases, with 10 bases of the junction left unmatched. CDR1 DFQATT and CDR2 SNEGSKA come from the germline V gene (reference sequence). The CDR3 covers 13 residues.

This clonotype was counted once. V and J are TRBV20-1 and TRBJ2-5; a weak D match, TRBD1 (5 bases). CDR1 is DFQATT and CDR2 is SNEGSKA in the germline V gene (reference sequence). The CDR3 is 14 amino acids. Trimming shortened V by 4 bases and J by 3 bases, and 15 bases separated the two germline ends. The CDR3, as DNA: TGCAGTGCTATATGGCCAGGGATAAAAGAGACCCAGTACTTC. Translated: CSAIWPGIKETQYF.

V and J are TRBV5-6 and TRBJ2-5, with D maybe TRBD1 (5 bases). Trimming shortened V by 4 bases and J by 7 bases, and 20 bases separated the two germline ends. The CDR3 has 15 amino acids. Germline assignment: CDR1 SGHDT and CDR2 YYEEEE. The DNA for the CDR3 is TGTGCCAGCAGCCCGGAGCGCAGGGCAGGTGGGACCCAGTACTTC. Its translation is CASSPERRAGGTQYF.

The chain recombines TRBV28 with TRBJ2-1, with D perhaps given as TRBD1 or TRBD2 (5 bases each). Germline CDR1 is MDHEN and CDR2 is SYDVKM. Trimming pared 5 bases from V and 0 bases from J, leaving 26 bases between. This CDR3 is built from 20 residues. For the CDR3, the DNA is TGTGCCAGCAGTGGGGGAAAGAGAGGGAGACCCTCTAGCTCCTACAATGAGCAGTTCTTC. The encoded protein is CASSGGKRGRPSSSYNEQFF.

This clonotype was found once. V and J are TRBV6-6 and TRBJ2-3; tentative D call: TRBD1 (6 bases). In germline, CDR1 is MNHNY, CDR2 SVGAGI (reference sequence). Trimming stripped 4 bases from V and 5 bases from J, with 10 bases between. The CDR3 has 13 amino acids. The CDR3 bases are TGTGCCAGCAGTTGGGGGCGCGAAGATACGCAGTATTTT. Protein: CASSWGREDTQYF.

This rearrangement joins TRBV12-3 or TRBV12-4 to TRBJ2-7; 10 nucleotides match TRBD1. The CDR3 consists of 15 residues. V lost 2 bases, J lost 4 bases, and 5 bases stayed unmatched. CDR3 coding DNA: TGTGCCAGCAGTTTATTGGGACAGGGGAAATACGAGCAGTACTTC. Its protein is CASSLLGQGKYEQYF.

The chain couples TRBV27 to TRBJ2-2; D is uncertain. The germline V gene has CDR1 MNHEY and CDR2 SMNVEV (reference sequence). The ends were cut back, 10 bases at V and 1 base at J, with 16 bases in the middle. The CDR3 spans 15 residues. The CDR3 DNA reads TGTGCCATCAAACGGACCCCCGGGAACACCGGGGAGCTGTTTTTT. Protein product: CAIKRTPGNTGELFF.